This T cell receptor (beta chain) appears in the sequencing data of a study of cytomegalovirus exposure and HLA in healthy donors. About the study: Early released data had around 89 million unique TCRs, all coming from HLA-typed donors.

Amplification used 60 Vbeta primers and 13 Jbeta primers. Assay: immunoSEQ multiplex PCR; the TCRdb copy retains only in-frame clones and omits some. The sample yields around 99,000 clones, 65% to 85% seen once. This clone has only one observation. CDR3 size: 15 residues. The germline V gene encodes CDR1 SGHAT and CDR2 FQNNGV. J was trimmed by 0 bases and V by 5 bases; bases with no gene match: 6. Healthy individuals who donated bone marrow served as the donors. The clonotype originates from a man aged 30 to 39 in good health and CMV-seronegative. The sequenced sample was PBMCs. The chain recombines TRBV11-2 with TRBJ2-7, with 8 bases identical to TRBD2. The CDR3 DNA sequence: TGTGCCAGCAGCGAAATGGCGGGGGGCTCCTACGAGCAGTACTTC. Translation: CASSEMAGGSYEQYF.